The 5 T cell receptor beta chains reported below all come from one sample, sequenced in a study of beta chain features in type 1 diabetes. Broader study findings: All four CD4+ subsets of Type 1 diabetes patients contained TCRB CDR3s that were moderately but significantly shorter.

Their target antigens are unknown. Reverse transcription of all isolated RNA meant that expressed TCRB transcripts were sequenced. TCRdb's table, derived via immunoSEQ multiplex PCR, lists solely in-frame clones and lacks some. The repertoire holds 630,000 or so clones, with around 15% as singletons. Sequencing was done on a sample of naive CD4+ T cells from blood. These receptors all come from a man between 18 and 35 years old with type 1 diabetes.

This sequence joins TRBV4-1 and TRBJ1-2; a possible D gene is TRBD1 (5 bases). Looked up from germline, CDR1 is MGHRA and CDR2 is YSYEKL. The CDR3 covers 15 residues. V dropped 6 bases and J dropped 1 base, with 15 bases sitting between them. Written as DNA, the CDR3 is TGCGCCAGCAGGCGTCAAGGGGTGGGTAACTATGGCTACACCTTC. Its protein product is CASRRQGVGNYGYTF.

The V gene is TRBV6-1, the J gene TRBJ2-5; the match to TRBD1 covers 8 bases. Germline V gives CDR1 MNHNS, CDR2 SASEGT. The CDR3 covers 16 residues. Trimming took 3 bases from V and 5 from J; bases not matched to a gene: 11. The CDR3 DNA reads as TGTGCCAGCAGTGATGTCGACAGGGGTGGATTGGAGACCCAGTACTTC. As protein: CASSDVDRGGLETQYF.

A few counts support this clone. The chain has TRBV5-6 and TRBJ1-2; tentative D call: TRBD1 (6 bases). Per the germline V gene, CDR1 is SGHDT and CDR2 is YYEEEE. The CDR3 is 12 residues long. With 7 bases removed from V and 1 base from J, the gap between germline ends came to 8 bases. CDR3 nucleotide sequence: TGTGCCAGCCAACAGGGTAACTATGGCTACACCTTC. Protein sequence: CASQQGNYGYTF.

The J gene is TRBJ2-5, the V gene TRBV28; D is ambiguous. This CDR3 contains 16 residues. Germline V CDR1 and CDR2: MDHEN, SYDVKM. V was trimmed by 0 bases and J by 1 base, leaving 12 bases between them. The CDR3 DNA follows: TGTGCCAGCAGTTTATGGGGTCGTAGGGCCCAAGAGACCCAGTACTTC. Translated: CASSLWGRRAQETQYF.

This clone occurred a few times. The chain combines TRBV5-4 with TRBJ1-4, with D tentatively TRBD1 (5 bases). This CDR3 contains 14 residues. The V end lost 3 bases, the J end lost 7 bases, and 13 bases lay between the germline ends. Germline V gene lookup returns CDR1 SGHNT and CDR2 YYREEE (reference sequence). This chain's CDR3 is CASSSGTVGEKLFF. CDR3 DNA: TGTGCCAGCAGCTCCGGGACGGTGGGTGAAAAACTGTTTTTT. Full variable domain (remainder filled in from reference TRBV5-4 and TRBJ1-4): ETGVTQSPTHLIKTRGQQVTLRCSSQSGHNTVSWYQQALGQGPQFIFQYYREEENGRGNFPPRFSGLQFPNYSSELNVNALELDDSALYLCASSSGTVGEKLFFGSGTQLSVL.